The 3 T cell receptor beta chains below come from one sample, sequenced in a study of blood T cell repertoires in COVID-19 (dated by TCRdb to 2018 to 2020). Libraries were made using the immunoSEQ multiplex PCR assay. The source is immuneACCESS, and TCRdb retained only in-frame sequences with V and J called. Part of the clones is not carried over; for the studies checked, unresolved V genes explain less than half of this, and the remainder is unexplained. The sample table lists about 53,000 clones, 90% to 95% of them with a count of one. The top ten hold 3% to 3.5% of the sample. Material for sequencing was peripheral blood. The origin of the receptors is a human donor in a cohort sampled during active COVID-19.

This rearrangement joins TRBV5-8 to TRBJ1-2; no reliable D call. Germline V gives CDR1 SGHTS, CDR2 YDEGEE. V shed 1 base and J shed 4 bases, with 5 bases lying between them. CDR3 size: 12 residues. The CDR3 DNA reads TGTGCCAGCAGCTTGTCCCGCTATGGCTACACCTTC. Translating it yields CASSLSRYGYTF. Looking up the rest from reference TRBV5-8 and TRBJ1-2 gives the full variable domain: EAGVTQSPTHLIKTRGQQATLRCSPISGHTSVYWYQQALGLGLQFLLWYDEGEERNRGNFPPRFSGRQFPNYSSELNVNALELEDSALYLCASSLSRYGYTFGSGTRLTVV.

The V call is TRBV19, the J call TRBJ1-1; D call uncertain. The V and J ends lost 1 base and 3 bases respectively, with 6 bases between them. The CDR3 loop spans 13 amino acids. Germline V gene lookup returns CDR1 LNHDA and CDR2 SQIVND (reference sequence). The CDR3 DNA reads TGTGCCAGTAGTATAGGACTATACACTGAAGCTTTCTTT. Translated, it gives CASSIGLYTEAFF.

The chain has TRBV9 and TRBJ1-1; 9 bases agree with TRBD1. This CDR3 region has 15 residues. With 3 bases clipped from V and 4 bases from J, the junction kept 7 bases outside the gene matches. Germline CDR1 is SGDLS and CDR2 is YYNGEE. The CDR3 nucleotides are TGTGCCAGCAGCGAAAACAGGGGGCTGGGCACTGAAGCTTTCTTT. This gives the protein CASSENRGLGTEAFF.